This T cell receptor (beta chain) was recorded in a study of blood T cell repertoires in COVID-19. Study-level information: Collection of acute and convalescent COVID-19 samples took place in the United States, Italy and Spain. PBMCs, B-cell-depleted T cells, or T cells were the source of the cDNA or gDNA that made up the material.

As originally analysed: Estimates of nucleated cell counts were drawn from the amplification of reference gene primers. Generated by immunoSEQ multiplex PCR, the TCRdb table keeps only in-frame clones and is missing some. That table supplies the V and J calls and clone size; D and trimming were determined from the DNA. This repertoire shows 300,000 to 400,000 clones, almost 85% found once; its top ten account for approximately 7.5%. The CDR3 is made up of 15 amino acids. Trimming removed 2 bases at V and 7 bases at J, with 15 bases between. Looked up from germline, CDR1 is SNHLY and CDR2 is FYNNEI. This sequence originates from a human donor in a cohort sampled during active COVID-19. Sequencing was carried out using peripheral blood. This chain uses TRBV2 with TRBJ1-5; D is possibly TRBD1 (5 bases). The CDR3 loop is CASSEYRGIGQPQHF. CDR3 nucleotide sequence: TGTGCCAGCAGTGAATATAGGGGTATCGGACAGCCCCAGCATTTT.